The subject of this entry is one T cell receptor (beta chain). Its antigen is as yet unknown. Trimming left V 3 bases short and J 3 bases short, with 23 bases between. CDR1 is MGHRA and CDR2 is YSYEKL in the germline V gene. CDR3 size: 18 residues. This entry belongs to a study of T-cell memory formation after mild COVID-19. Whole-study context: Largely, the TCR clusters proved donor specific. Whole-study findings and limits: Pre-infection memory carried some responding clones, suggesting that cross-reactive memory joined. Shrinking CD4+ clones resided mostly in CM and EM, and CD8+ ones in EMRA. Clones that contracted from day 15 to 85 had balanced CD4/CD8; later expanders were CD4+ biased.

From the 5' RACE reads, TCRdb called clonotypes with MiXCR, one entry per CDR3 protein. This repertoire shows about 560,000 distinct CDR3 sequences, 20% to 25% found once; its top ten account for roughly 8.3%. The V call is TRBV4-1, the J call TRBJ1-1, with TRBD1 as a possible D gene (6 bases). Source material: PBMCs or a T cell subset sorted from them (not recorded which). The TCR was taken from an adult woman who had mild COVID-19 (a few samples of this study predate the infection). Cell type and time point are not known. CDR3 amino acids: CASSQFQWGLLIDTEAFF. CDR3 coding DNA: TGCGCCAGCAGCCAGTTCCAATGGGGGCTCTTGATAGACACTGAAGCTTTCTTT.